The rows below give T cell receptor beta chains drawn from one sample of a study of blood T cell repertoires in COVID-19. The method was immunoSEQ multiplex PCR; TCRdb's version includes in-frame clones alone and lacks a portion of them. The sample records roughly 520,000 clones, 88% being singletons. The sequenced sample was PBMCs or T cells enriched from blood (not recorded which). Receptors originate from a woman aged 40 to 55 who had recovered from COVID-19. The conserved cysteine and the conserved F or W are not part of the CDR3 here.

>TRBV5-1|TRBJ2-2
ASSLNGGNPSTGELF
>TRBV7-2|TRBJ1-2
ASSQGYGYT
>TRBV7-7|TRBJ2-3
ASSLGGYTDTQY
>TRBV19|TRBJ1-2
ASSIIGGRNGYT
>TRBV27|TRBJ1-2
ASSLQGASGYGYT
>TRBV3-1/TRBV3-2|TRBJ1-2
ASSQGSREYGYT
>TRBV10-3|TRBJ1-6
AISESASGSYNSPLH
>TRBV5-6|TRBJ2-1
ASSSTATGQF
>TRBV4-2|TRBJ1-5
ASSQERGGNQPQH
>TRBV25-1|TRBJ2-1
ASSELQGAHNEQF
>TRBV5-1|TRBJ1-5
ASSLGTGGNQPQH
>TRBV6-2/TRBV6-3|TRBJ1-1
ASSYSSETEAF
>TRBV27|TRBJ1-2
ASSLRAGTDNYGYT
>TRBV7-9|TRBJ2-1
ASSLAVGGNEQF
>TRBV4-2|TRBJ1-1
ASSHSAGLTEAF
>TRBV7-9|TRBJ2-7
ASSPTRGLAGTAYEQY
>TRBV7-2|TRBJ1-2
ASSSGGSGYGYT
>TRBV9|TRBJ2-7
ASSVHPGLTYEQY
>TRBV9|TRBJ2-7
ASSGTSGGEEQY
>TRBV12-3/TRBV12-4|TRBJ1-6
ASSLAAGGPLH
>TRBV2|TRBJ2-5
ASTPSSGRGGETQY
>TRBV5-4|TRBJ2-7
ASSEGGAPGSYEQY
>TRBV9|TRBJ1-2
ASSVVETNYGYT
>TRBV6-5|TRBJ2-5
ASSRGLVRTQY